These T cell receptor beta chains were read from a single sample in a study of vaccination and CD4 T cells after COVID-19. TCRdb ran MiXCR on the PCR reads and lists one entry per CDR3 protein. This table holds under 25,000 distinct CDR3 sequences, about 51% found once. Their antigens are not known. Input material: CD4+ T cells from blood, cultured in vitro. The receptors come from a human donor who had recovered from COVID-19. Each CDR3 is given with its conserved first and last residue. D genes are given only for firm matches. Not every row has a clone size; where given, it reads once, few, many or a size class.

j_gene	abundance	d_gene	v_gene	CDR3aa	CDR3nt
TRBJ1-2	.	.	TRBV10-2	CASSESAHGYTF	TGCGCCAGCAGTGAGTCGGCCCATGGCTACACCTTC
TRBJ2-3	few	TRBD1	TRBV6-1	CASSVGDRKDTQYF	TGTGCCAGCAGTGTGGGGGACAGAAAGGATACGCAGTATTTT
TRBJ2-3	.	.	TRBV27	CASSKADRADTQYF	TGTGCCAGCAGCAAGGCAGATCGGGCAGATACGCAGTATTTT
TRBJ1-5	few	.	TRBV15	CATSRDRNPPQHF	TGTGCCACCAGCAGAGATCGAAATCCGCCCCAGCATTTT
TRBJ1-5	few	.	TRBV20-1	CSATQVLNQPQHF	TGCAGTGCAACCCAGGTTCTCAATCAGCCCCAGCATTTT
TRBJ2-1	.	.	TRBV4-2	CASSQSGSSYNEQFF	TGTGCCAGCAGCCAAAGTGGGAGTTCCTACAATGAGCAGTTCTTC
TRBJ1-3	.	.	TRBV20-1	CSALRGFRREAGNTIYF	TGCAGTGCCCTCCGTGGGTTCCGAAGAGAGGCTGGAAACACCATATATTTT
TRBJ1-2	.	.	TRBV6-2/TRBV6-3	CASSRNYGYTF	TGTGCCAGCAGTCGAAACTATGGCTACACCTTC
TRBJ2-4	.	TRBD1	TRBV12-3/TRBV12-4	CASKPGQGTIQYF	TGTGCCAGCAAACCGGGACAGGGAACCATTCAGTACTTC
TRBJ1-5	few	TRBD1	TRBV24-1	CATSDYRGIQPQHF	TGTGCCACCAGTGATTACAGGGGGATACAGCCCCAGCATTTT
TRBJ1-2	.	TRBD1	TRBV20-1	CSARNAQGGTGGGYTF	TGCAGTGCTAGAAATGCCCAGGGAGGGACAGGGGGTGGCTACACCTTC
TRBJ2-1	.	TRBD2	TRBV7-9	CASTLSGGPLDEQFF	TGTGCCAGCACCTTATCGGGAGGGCCTCTCGATGAGCAGTTCTTC
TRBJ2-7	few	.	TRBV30	CAWRITGTSYEQYF	TGTGCCTGGAGAATTACAGGGACCTCCTACGAGCAGTACTTC
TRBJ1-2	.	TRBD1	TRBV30	CAWSVNRGDYGYTF	TGTGCCTGGAGTGTAAACAGGGGCGACTATGGCTACACCTTC
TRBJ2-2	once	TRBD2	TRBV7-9	CASSFASGSTEGGELFF	TGTGCCAGCAGCTTCGCAAGCGGGAGTACAGAGGGCGGGGAGCTGTTTTTT
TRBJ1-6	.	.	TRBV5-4	CASSPRDPRELNSPLHF	TGTGCCAGCAGCCCCCGGGACCCCCGGGAGCTGAATTCACCCCTCCACTTT
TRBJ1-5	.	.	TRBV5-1	CASSWGYGNQPQHF	TGCGCCAGCAGCTGGGGCTATGGCAATCAGCCCCAGCATTTT
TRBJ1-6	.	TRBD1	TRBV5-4	CASSFGNRGNNSPLHF	TGTGCCAGCAGCTTTGGGAACAGGGGGAATAATTCACCCCTCCACTTT
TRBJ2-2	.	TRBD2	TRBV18	CASSPGLAGLNTGELFF	TGTGCCAGCTCACCGGGACTAGCGGGACTGAACACCGGGGAGCTGTTTTTT
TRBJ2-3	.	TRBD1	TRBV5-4	CASSLDRGWTDTQYF	TGTGCCAGCAGCTTAGACAGGGGATGGACAGATACGCAGTATTTT
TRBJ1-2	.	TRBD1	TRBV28	CASSSANEDRVFGYTF	TGTGCCAGCAGTTCCGCCAATGAGGACAGGGTATTTGGCTACACCTTC
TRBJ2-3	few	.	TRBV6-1	CAEEEDGTDTQYF	TGTGCGGAGGAGGAGGATGGCACAGATACGCAGTATTTT
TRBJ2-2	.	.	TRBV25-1	CASSESGGANTGELFF	TGTGCCAGCAGTGAATCAGGAGGGGCGAACACCGGGGAGCTGTTTTTT
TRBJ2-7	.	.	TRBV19	CASRRLDAAEQYF	TGTGCCAGTAGGAGACTAGACGCGGCCGAGCAGTACTTC
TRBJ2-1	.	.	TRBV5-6	CAREAWGPYNEQFF	TGTGCCAGGGAGGCCTGGGGGCCCTACAATGAGCAGTTCTTC
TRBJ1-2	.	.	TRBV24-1	CATSDRTAYGYTF	TGTGCCACCAGTGACCGGACAGCATATGGCTACACCTTC
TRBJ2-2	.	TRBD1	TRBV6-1	CASSEGTGDTGELFF	TGTGCCAGCAGTGAAGGGACAGGGGACACCGGGGAGCTGTTTTTT
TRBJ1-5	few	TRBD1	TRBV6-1	CASSEQGAGQPQHF	TGTGCCAGCAGTGAACAGGGGGCAGGGCAGCCCCAGCATTTT
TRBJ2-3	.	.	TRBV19	CASKFQQSTDTQYF	TGTGCCAGTAAATTTCAGCAAAGCACAGATACGCAGTATTTT
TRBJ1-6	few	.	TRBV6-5	CASSYIASSPLHF	TGTGCCAGCAGTTACATAGCTAGTTCACCCCTCCACTTT
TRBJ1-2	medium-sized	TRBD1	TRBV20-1	CSAYGQGLRGYTF	TGCAGTGCTTATGGACAGGGTTTAAGAGGCTACACCTTC
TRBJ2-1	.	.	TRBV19	CASTIYAPGALNGNEQFF	TGTGCCAGTACTATATATGCCCCCGGGGCATTAAATGGGAATGAGCAGTTCTTC
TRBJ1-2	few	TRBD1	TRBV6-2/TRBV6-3	CASSLQDRGRLPYGYTF	TGTGCCAGCAGTCTACAGGACAGGGGGCGCCTCCCCTATGGCTACACCTTC
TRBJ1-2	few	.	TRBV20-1	CSASVGQPNYGYTF	TGCAGTGCTAGTGTCGGACAGCCTAACTATGGCTACACCTTC
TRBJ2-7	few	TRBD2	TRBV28	CASSRAGGRYEQYF	TGTGCCAGCAGCCGAGCGGGGGGCAGGTACGAGCAGTACTTC
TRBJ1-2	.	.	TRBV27	CASSPGPSWDYGYTF	TGTGCCAGCAGCCCAGGACCTTCCTGGGACTATGGCTACACCTTC
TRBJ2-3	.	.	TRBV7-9	CASSLRETDTQYF	TGTGCCAGCAGCTTAAGGGAGACAGATACGCAGTATTTT
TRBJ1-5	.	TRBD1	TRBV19	CASTEGQALGPQHF	TGTGCCAGTACCGAGGGACAGGCCCTGGGGCCCCAGCATTTT
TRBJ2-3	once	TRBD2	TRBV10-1	CASSVLAGGPGIDTQYF	TGCGCCAGCAGTGTCCTAGCGGGAGGGCCTGGTATAGATACGCAGTATTTT
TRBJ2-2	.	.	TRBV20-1	CSARGGVGTGELFF	TGCAGTGCTAGAGGGGGAGTTGGCACCGGGGAGCTGTTTTTT
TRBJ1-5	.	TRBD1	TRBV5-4	CASSRDRGGDQPQHF	TGTGCCAGCAGCCGGGACAGGGGAGGGGATCAGCCCCAGCATTTT
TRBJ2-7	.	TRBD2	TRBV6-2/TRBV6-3	CASSSPGTSGSYEQYF	TGTGCCAGCAGTTCACCCGGGACTAGCGGCTCCTACGAGCAGTACTTC
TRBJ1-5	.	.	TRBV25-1	CASSDLGGNQPQHF	TGTGCCAGCAGTGACTTAGGTGGCAATCAGCCCCAGCATTTT
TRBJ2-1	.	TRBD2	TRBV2	CASSELAGESNEQFF	TGCGCCAGCAGCGAACTAGCGGGAGAGTCCAATGAGCAGTTCTTC